A single sample gave rise to the 15 T cell receptor beta chains below, sequenced in a study of T cells in tumors after PD-1 blockade. Some clones are missing from TCRdb's copy, which holds only in-frame ones; the method was immunoSEQ multiplex PCR. The repertoire holds 10,000 to 15,000 clones, 55% to 80% seen once, with over 25% in the top ten. The starting material was tumor tissue, obtained before anti-PD-1 treatment. The source is a human donor with cutaneous squamous cell carcinoma.

The chain uses TRBV11-3 and TRBJ2-2, with D possibly called TRBD1 or TRBD2 (5 bases each). This CDR3 has 17 amino acids. Germline values: CDR1 SGHNT, CDR2 YENEEA. V gave up 3 bases and J gave up 4 bases, with 18 bases separating them. The CDR3 nucleotides read TGTGCCAGCAGCTTTTCAGGGAAAAAGGGGAGCACCGGGGAGCTGTTTTTT. Encoded protein: CASSFSGKKGSTGELFF.

The chain employs TRBV4-3 and TRBJ2-4; 9 bases match TRBD2. Germline V gene lookup returns CDR1 LGHNA and CDR2 YSLEER. The trim removed 3 bases at V and 5 bases at J, leaving 8 bases unmatched. CDR3 length equals 16 residues. This CDR3 reads CASSHYSGSTQNIQYF. CDR3 nucleotides: TGCGCCAGCAGCCATTATAGCGGGAGTACCCAAAACATTCAGTACTTC.

The gene calls are TRBV6-5 and TRBJ2-5, with D possibly matching TRBD1 (5 bases). Trimming took off 2 bases at V and 3 bases at J, with 10 bases between the two ends. CDR1 is MNHEY and CDR2 is SVGAGI in the germline V gene. The CDR3 length is 14 residues. The CDR3 region has the DNA TGTGCCAGCAGTTACATCGACAGAAAAGAGACCCAGTACTTC. Protein sequence: CASSYIDRKETQYF.

The chain uses TRBV5-1 and TRBJ1-2; no definite D call. The CDR3 totals 14 residues. With 3 bases removed from V and 3 bases from J, the gap between germline ends came to 12 bases. Germline V gene lookup returns CDR1 SGHRS and CDR2 YFSETQ. The CDR3, as DNA: TGCGCCAGCAGCTCCCCAGGCCCCGACTATGGCTACACCTTC. Its translation is CASSSPGPDYGYTF.

This clone has more than one count but fewer than ten. The chain recombines TRBV5-1 with TRBJ1-1; no reliable D call. This CDR3 region has 12 residues. Germline V CDR1 and CDR2: SGHRS, YFSETQ. V lost 7 bases and J lost 1, with 8 bases in between. The CDR3 DNA reads as TGCGCCAGCCGATCGGGGAACACTGAAGCTTTCTTT. The encoded protein is CASRSGNTEAFF.

This sequence joins TRBV19 and TRBJ1-3; D call uncertain. Deletions cut 3 bases from V and 4 bases from J, with 16 bases between. CDR3 length: 16 residues. Per the germline V gene, CDR1 is LNHDA and CDR2 is SQIVND (reference sequence). The CDR3 spells CASSISGLGPGNTIYF. CDR3 in DNA: TGTGCCAGTAGTATCTCTGGACTAGGGCCGGGAAACACCATATATTTT.

This chain joins TRBV7-2 and TRBJ2-5; TRBD2 is a possible D gene (6 bases). Trimming removed 2 bases at V and 0 bases at J, with 10 bases between. This CDR3 comprises 15 residues. Germline lookup yields CDR1 SGHTA and CDR2 FQGNSA. The CDR3 reads CASSLLALYQETQYF. In nucleotides, the CDR3 is TGTGCCAGCAGCTTACTAGCGTTATACCAAGAGACCCAGTACTTC.

This clone came up once. The chain is built from TRBV4-2 and TRBJ2-6; a possible D gene is TRBD1 (7 bases). The germline gives CDR1 LGHNA, CDR2 YNFKEQ. V lost 4 bases, J lost 0 bases, and 22 bases lay in between. The CDR3 has 20 residues. CDR3 region: CASSPVTGTGVGSGANVLTF. The CDR3 DNA reads as TGTGCCAGCAGCCCAGTGACAGGGACTGGGGTGGGCTCTGGGGCCAACGTCCTGACTTTC.

This sequence joins TRBV19 and TRBJ1-6; D possibly corresponds to TRBD1 (5 bases). V gave up 6 bases and J gave up 9 bases, with 18 bases separating them. CDR1 and CDR2 from the germline V gene are LNHDA and SQIVND (reference sequence). CDR3 size: 15 residues. CDR3 region: CASSPSARAVSPLHF. The CDR3 DNA follows: TGTGCCAGTAGCCCCTCGGCCAGGGCGGTTTCACCCCTCCACTTT.

The chain recombines TRBV30 with TRBJ1-4; D unclear. Trimming removed 0 bases at V and 5 bases at J, with 13 bases between. The CDR3 spans 15 residues. The germline V gene encodes CDR1 GTSNPN and CDR2 SVGIG (reference sequence). CDR3 sequence: CAWSVGNLDNEKLFF. In DNA form, the CDR3 reads TGTGCCTGGAGTGTAGGTAATCTCGACAATGAAAAACTGTTTTTT.

The rearrangement joins TRBV30 to TRBJ1-2, with 10 bases identical to TRBD1. Germline V CDR1 and CDR2: GTSNPN, SVGIG (reference sequence). CDR3 size: 16 residues. Trimming took 5 bases from V and 7 from J; bases not matched to a gene: 16. Written as DNA, the CDR3 is TGTGCCTGGGCCCTCCGGGACAGGGGCTCCCTTGTTGGCTACACCTTC. It specifies CAWALRDRGSLVGYTF.

The gene calls are TRBV6-2 or TRBV6-3 and TRBJ1-1; 7 bases map to TRBD1. Germline V gives CDR1 MNHEY, CDR2 SVGEGT. The V and J ends lost 2 bases and 1 base, in that order; junction bases with no gene match: 4. The length of the CDR3 is 15 residues. Here the CDR3 reads CASSYERQGNTEAFF. CDR3 in DNA: TGTGCCAGCAGTTACGAAAGACAGGGGAACACTGAAGCTTTCTTT.

This clone occurred a few times. The CDR3: CASSFGLAASYEQYF. CDR3 coding DNA: TGTGCCAGCAGCTTTGGCCTAGCGGCATCCTACGAGCAGTACTTC. The chain is built from TRBV11-1 and TRBJ2-7; TRBD2 aligns across 7 bases. Germline V gives CDR1 SGHAT, CDR2 FQDESV (reference sequence). Unmatched junction bases numbered 6, after V lost 3 bases and J lost 1 base. The CDR3 contains 15 residues.

By its share, this clone is medium-sized. The rearrangement joins TRBV29-1 to TRBJ2-5; the D gene could be TRBD1 or TRBD2 (5 bases each). Per the germline V gene, CDR1 is SQVTM and CDR2 is ANQGSEA. This CDR3 spans 12 amino acids. Trimming took off 4 bases at V and 2 bases at J, with 8 bases between the two ends. CDR3 sequence reads: CSVAGGQETQYF. The CDR3 region has the DNA TGCAGCGTTGCTGGGGGACAAGAGACCCAGTACTTC.

The chain uses TRBV5-8 and TRBJ1-2; D may be TRBD1 (5 bases). The CDR3 extends over 16 amino acids. Germline values: CDR1 SGHTS, CDR2 YDEGEE. Trimming shortened V by 1 base and J by 2 bases, and 15 bases separated the two germline ends. CDR3 amino acids: CASSLYSGLGNYGYTF. CDR3 DNA: TGTGCCAGCAGCTTGTATTCAGGGCTCGGAAACTATGGCTACACCTTC.